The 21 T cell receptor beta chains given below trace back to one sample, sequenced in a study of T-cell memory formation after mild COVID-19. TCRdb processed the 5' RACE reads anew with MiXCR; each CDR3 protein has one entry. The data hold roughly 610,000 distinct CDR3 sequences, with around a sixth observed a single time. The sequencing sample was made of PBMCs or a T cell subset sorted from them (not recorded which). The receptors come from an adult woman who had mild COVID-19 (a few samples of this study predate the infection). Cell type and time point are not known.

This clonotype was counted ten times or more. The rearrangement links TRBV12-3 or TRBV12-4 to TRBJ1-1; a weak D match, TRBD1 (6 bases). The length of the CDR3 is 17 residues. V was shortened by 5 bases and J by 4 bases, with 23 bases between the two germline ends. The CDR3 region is CASSLSLSRGAGTEAFF. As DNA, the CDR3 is TGTGCCAGCAGTCTCTCACTTAGTCGGGGGGCGGGCACTGAAGCTTTCTTT.

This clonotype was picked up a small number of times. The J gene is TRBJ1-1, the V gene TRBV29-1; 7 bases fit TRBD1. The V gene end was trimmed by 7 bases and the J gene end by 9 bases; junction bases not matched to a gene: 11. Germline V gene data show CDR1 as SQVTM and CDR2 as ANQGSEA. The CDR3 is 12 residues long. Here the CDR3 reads CSAGTASNQAFF. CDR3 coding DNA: TGCAGCGCCGGGACAGCAAGCAACCAAGCTTTCTTT.

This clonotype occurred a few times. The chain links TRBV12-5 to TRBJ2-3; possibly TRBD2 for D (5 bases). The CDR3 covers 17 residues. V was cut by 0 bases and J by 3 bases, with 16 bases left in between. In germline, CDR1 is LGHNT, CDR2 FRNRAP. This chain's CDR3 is CASGLVLGKGQTDTQYF. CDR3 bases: TGTGCTAGTGGTTTGGTACTCGGGAAGGGTCAGACAGATACGCAGTATTTT.

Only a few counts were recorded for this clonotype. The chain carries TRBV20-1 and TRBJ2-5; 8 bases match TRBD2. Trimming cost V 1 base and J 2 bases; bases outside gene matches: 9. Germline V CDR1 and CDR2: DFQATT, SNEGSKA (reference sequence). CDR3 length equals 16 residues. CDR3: CSARVVGGGSQETQYF. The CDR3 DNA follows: TGCAGTGCTAGAGTTGTTGGCGGGGGGTCGCAAGAGACCCAGTACTTC.

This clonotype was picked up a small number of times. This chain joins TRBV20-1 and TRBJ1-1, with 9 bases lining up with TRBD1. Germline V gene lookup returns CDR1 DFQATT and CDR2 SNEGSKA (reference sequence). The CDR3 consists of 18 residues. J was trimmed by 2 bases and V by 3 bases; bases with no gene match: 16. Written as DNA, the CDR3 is TGCAGTGCTAGGAGGGACAGGGCCTATGAGGGTAAAAACACTGAAGCTTTCTTT. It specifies CSARRDRAYEGKNTEAFF.

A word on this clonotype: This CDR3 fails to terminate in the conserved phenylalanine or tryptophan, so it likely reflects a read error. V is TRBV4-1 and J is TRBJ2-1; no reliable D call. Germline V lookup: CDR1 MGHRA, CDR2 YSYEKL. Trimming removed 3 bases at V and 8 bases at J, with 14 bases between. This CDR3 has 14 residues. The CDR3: CASSQPLGGDEQFL. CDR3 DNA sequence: TGCGCCAGCAGCCAGCCCCTGGGTGGCGATGAGCAGTTCTTA.

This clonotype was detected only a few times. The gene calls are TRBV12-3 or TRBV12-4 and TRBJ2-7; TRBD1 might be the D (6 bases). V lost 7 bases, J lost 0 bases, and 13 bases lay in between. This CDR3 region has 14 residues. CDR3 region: CASTIGQHSYEQYF. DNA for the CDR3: TGTGCCAGCACGATAGGACAGCACTCCTACGAGCAGTACTTC.

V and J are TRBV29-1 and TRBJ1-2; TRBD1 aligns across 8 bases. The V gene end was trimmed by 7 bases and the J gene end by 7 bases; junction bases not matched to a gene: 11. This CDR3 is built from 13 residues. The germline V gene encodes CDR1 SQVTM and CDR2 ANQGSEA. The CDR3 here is CSAITDRATGYTF. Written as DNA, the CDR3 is TGCAGCGCCATAACGGACAGGGCGACTGGCTACACCTTC.

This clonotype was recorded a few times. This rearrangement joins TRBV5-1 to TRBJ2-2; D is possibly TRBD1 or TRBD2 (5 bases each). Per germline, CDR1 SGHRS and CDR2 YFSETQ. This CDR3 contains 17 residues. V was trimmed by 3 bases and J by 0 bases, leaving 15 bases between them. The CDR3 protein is CASSWGPRNANTGELFF. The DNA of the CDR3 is TGCGCCAGCAGCTGGGGACCACGAAACGCGAACACCGGGGAGCTGTTTTTT.

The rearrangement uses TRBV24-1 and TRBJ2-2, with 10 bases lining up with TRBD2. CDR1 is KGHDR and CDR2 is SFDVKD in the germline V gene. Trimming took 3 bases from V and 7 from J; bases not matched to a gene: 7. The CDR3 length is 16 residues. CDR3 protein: CATSDPTSGAHGELFF. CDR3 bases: TGTGCCACCAGTGATCCTACTAGCGGGGCGCACGGGGAGCTGTTTTTT.

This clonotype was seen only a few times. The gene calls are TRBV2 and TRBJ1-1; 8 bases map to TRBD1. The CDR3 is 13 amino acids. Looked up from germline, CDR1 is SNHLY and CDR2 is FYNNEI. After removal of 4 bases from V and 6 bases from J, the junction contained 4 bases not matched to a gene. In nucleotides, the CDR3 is TGTGCCAGCAGTGTCAGGACAGGGCCTGAAGCTTTCTTT. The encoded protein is CASSVRTGPEAFF.

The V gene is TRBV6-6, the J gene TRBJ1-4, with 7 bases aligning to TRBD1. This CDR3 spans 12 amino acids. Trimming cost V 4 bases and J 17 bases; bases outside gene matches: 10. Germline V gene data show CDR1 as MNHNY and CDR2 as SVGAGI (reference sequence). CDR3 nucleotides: TGTGCCAGCAGTTCCCCAGGGGGATACTTTTTTTTT. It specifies CASSSPGGYFFF.

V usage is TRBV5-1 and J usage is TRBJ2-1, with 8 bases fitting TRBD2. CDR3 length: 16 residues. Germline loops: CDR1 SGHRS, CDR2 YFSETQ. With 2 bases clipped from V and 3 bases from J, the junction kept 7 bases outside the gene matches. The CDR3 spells CASSFAAGGHYNEQFF. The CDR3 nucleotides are TGCGCCAGCAGCTTCGCGGCGGGGGGCCACTACAATGAGCAGTTCTTC.

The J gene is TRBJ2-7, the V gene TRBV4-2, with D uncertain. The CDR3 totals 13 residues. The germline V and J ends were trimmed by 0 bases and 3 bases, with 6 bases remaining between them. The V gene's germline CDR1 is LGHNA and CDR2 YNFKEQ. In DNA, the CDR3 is TGTGCCAGCAGCCAAGATTGGGGCTACGAGCAGTACTTC. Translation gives CASSQDWGYEQYF.

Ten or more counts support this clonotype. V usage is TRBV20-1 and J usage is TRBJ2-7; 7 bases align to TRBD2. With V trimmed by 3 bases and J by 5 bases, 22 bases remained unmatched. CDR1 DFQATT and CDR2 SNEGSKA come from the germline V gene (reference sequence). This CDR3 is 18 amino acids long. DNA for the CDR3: TGCAGTGCTAGCGGGTTAGTGGGAGGGCCGATTGGCAGTGACGAGCAGTACTTC. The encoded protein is CSASGLVGGPIGSDEQYF.

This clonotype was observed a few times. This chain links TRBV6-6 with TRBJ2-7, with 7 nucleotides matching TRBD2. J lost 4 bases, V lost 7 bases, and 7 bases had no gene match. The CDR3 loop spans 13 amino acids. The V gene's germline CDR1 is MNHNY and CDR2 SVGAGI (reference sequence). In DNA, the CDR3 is TGTGCCAGCACCATGGGGGGGTTGTACGAGCAGTACTTC. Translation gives CASTMGGLYEQYF.

CDR3 amino acids: CASSPGNSGAQGELFF. CDR3 DNA: TGCGCCAGCAGCCCGGGGAATAGCGGGGCGCAGGGGGAGCTGTTTTTT. This sequence joins TRBV5-1 and TRBJ2-2, with 8 positions matching TRBD2. This CDR3 region has 16 residues. Per the germline V gene, CDR1 is SGHRS and CDR2 is YFSETQ. J gave up 8 bases and V 4 bases, and 13 bases lay outside the gene matches.

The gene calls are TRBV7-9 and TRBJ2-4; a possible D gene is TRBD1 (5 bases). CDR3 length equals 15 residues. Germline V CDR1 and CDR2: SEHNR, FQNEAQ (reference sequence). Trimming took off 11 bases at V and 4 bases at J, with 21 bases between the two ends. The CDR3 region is CAHSLDKGLKNIQYF. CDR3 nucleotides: TGTGCCCACAGCTTAGACAAGGGGTTAAAAAACATTCAGTACTTC.

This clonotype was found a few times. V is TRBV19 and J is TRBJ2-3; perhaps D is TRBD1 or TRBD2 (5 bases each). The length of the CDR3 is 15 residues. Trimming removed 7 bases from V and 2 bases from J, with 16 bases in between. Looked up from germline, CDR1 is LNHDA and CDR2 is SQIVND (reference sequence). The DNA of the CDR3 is TGTGCCAGTACCCCGACCGGGACCCCCACAGATACGCAGTATTTT. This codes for CASTPTGTPTDTQYF.

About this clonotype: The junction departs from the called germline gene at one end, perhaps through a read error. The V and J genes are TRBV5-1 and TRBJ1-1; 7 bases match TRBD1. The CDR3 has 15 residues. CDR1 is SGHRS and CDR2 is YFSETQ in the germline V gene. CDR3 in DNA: TGCGCCAGCAGCCGGGACAGCCGCATGAACACTGAAGTTTTCTTT. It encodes CASSRDSRMNTEVFF.

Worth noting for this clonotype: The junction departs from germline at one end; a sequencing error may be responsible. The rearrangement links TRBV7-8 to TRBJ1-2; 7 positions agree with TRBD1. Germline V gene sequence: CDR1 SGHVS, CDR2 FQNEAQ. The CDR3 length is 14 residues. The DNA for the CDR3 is TGTGCCAGCAGCCCAACAGGGGAAGGGTATGGCTACAACTTC. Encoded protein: CASSPTGEGYGYNF.